This T cell receptor (beta chain) was documented in a study of cytomegalovirus exposure and HLA in healthy donors. Findings of the study overall: In an earlier analysis, productive rearrangement rates for most beta V segments clustered near 87% or 30%. Sequencing artifact likely explains a cluster of highly shared sequence variants. CMV antigen specificity was confirmed in vitro for a few CMV-associated chains.

About this clone: What it binds is not known.

A multiplex PCR was run with 60 Vbeta primers and 13 Jbeta primers. TCRdb keeps only in-frame clones here, not all; method: immunoSEQ multiplex PCR. The sample lists approximately 130,000 clones, 75% to 90% seen once, with approximately 6.7% in the top ten. CDR3 length: 15 amino acids. Per the germline V gene, CDR1 is SNHLY and CDR2 is FYNNEI. The V segment lost 6 bases and the J segment 1 base; nucleotides outside the gene matches: 4. This clonotype was obtained from a woman aged 30 to 39 in good health and CMV-seropositive. Sequencing was done on a sample of PBMCs. The chain employs TRBV2 and TRBJ1-4; 8 nucleotides match TRBD1. The CDR3: CASRDTGGTNEKLFF. CDR3 nucleotide sequence: TGTGCCAGCAGAGATACAGGGGGAACTAATGAAAAACTGTTTTTT.